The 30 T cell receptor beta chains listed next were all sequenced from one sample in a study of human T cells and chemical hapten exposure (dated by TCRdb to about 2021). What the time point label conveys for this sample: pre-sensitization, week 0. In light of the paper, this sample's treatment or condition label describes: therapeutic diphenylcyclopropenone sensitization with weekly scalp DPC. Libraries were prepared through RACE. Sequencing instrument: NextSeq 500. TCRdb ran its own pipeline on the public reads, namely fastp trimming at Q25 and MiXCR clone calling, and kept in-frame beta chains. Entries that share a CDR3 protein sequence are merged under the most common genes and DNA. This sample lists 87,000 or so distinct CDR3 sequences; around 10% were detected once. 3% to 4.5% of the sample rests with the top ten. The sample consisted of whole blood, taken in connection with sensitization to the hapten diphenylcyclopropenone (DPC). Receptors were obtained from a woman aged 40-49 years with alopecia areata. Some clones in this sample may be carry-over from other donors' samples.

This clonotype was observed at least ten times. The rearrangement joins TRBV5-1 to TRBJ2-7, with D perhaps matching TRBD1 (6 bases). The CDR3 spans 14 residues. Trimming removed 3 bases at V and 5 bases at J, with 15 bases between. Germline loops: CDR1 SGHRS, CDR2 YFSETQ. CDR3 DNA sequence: TGCGCCAGCAGCTCATCGGCAGGGGCAAACGAGCAGTACTTC. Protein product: CASSSSAGANEQYF.

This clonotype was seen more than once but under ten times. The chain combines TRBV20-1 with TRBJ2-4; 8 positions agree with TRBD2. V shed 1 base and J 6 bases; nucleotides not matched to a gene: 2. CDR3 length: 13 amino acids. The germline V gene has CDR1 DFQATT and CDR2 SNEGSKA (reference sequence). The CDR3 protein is CSARVAGGNIQYF. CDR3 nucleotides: TGCAGTGCTAGAGTCGCGGGGGGAAACATTCAGTACTTC.

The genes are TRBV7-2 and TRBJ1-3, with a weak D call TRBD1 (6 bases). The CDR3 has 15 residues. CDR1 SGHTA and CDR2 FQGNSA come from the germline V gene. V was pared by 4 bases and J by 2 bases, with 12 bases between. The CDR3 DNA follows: TGTGCCAGCAGCTCATGGGCAGGGGCTGGAAACACCATATATTTT. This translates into CASSSWAGAGNTIYF.

The CDR3 loop is CSVEGTGVEQYF. The CDR3 region has the DNA TGCAGCGTTGAGGGGACAGGGGTCGAGCAGTACTTC. The J gene is TRBJ2-7, the V gene TRBV29-1; 10 nucleotides line up with TRBD1. The V and J ends lost 3 bases and 6 bases, in that order; junction bases with no gene match: 2. Germline loops: CDR1 SQVTM, CDR2 ANQGSEA. This CDR3 has 12 amino acids.

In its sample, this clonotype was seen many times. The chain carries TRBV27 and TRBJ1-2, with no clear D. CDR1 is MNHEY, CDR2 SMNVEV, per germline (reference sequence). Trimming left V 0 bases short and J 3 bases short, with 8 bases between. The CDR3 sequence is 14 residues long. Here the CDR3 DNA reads TGTGCCAGCAGTTTATCTCCAGATCACTATGGCTACACCTTC. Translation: CASSLSPDHYGYTF.

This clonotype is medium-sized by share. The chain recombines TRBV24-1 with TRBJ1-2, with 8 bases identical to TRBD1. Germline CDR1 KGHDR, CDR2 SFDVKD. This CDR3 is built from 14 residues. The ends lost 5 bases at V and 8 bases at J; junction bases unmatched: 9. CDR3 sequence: CATSAARGREGYTF. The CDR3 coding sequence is TGTGCCACCAGTGCGGCCAGGGGGCGCGAAGGCTACACCTTC.

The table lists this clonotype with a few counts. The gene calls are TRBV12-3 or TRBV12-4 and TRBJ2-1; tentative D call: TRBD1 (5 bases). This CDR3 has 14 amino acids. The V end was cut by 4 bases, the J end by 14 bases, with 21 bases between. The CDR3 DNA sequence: TGTGCCAGCAGTTGGAACTCGCAGGGTTATGGGGAGTTCTTC. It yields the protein CASSWNSQGYGEFF.

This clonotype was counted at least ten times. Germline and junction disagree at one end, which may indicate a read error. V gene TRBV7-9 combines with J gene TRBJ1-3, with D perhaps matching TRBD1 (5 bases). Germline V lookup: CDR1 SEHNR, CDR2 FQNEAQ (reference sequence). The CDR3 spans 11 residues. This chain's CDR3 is CASSSWGASDF. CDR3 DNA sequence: TGTGCCAGCAGCTCCTGGGGCGCTTCGGATTTT.

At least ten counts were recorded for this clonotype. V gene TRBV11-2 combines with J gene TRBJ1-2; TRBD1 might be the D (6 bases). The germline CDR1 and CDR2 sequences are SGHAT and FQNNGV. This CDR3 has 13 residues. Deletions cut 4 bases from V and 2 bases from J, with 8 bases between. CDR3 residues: CASSSTGNYGYTF. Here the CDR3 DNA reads TGTGCCAGCAGCTCGACAGGAAACTATGGCTACACCTTC. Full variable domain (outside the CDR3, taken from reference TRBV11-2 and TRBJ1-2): EAGVAQSPRYKIIEKRQSVAFWCNPISGHATLYWYQQILGQGPKLLIQFQNNGVVDDSQLPKDRFSAERLKGVDSTLKIQPAKLEDSAVYLCASSSTGNYGYTFGSGTRLTVV.

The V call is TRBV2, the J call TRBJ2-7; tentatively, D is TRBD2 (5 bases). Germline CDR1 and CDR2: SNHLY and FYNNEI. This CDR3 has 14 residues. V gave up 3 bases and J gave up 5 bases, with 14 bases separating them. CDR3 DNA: TGTGCCAGCAGTGATTGGGGAGTAGTCCACGAGCAGTACTTC. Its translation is CASSDWGVVHEQYF.

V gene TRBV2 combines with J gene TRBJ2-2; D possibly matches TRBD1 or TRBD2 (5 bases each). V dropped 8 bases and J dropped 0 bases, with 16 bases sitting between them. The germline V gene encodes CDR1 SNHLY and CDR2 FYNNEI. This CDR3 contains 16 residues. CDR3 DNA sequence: TGTGCCAGCCTCGGAAGGGGACCGTCGAACACCGGGGAGCTGTTTTTT. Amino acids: CASLGRGPSNTGELFF.

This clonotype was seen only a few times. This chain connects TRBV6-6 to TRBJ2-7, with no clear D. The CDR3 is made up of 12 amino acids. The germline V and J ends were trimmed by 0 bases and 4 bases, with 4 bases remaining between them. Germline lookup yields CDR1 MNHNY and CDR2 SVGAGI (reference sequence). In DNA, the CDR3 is TGTGCCAGCAGTTACTCGGCTTACGAGCAGTACTTC. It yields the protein CASSYSAYEQYF.

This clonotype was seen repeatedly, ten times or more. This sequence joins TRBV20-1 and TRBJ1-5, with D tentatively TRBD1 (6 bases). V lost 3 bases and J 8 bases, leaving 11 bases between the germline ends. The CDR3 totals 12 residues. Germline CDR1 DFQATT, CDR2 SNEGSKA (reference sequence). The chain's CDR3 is CSASRGGEPQHF. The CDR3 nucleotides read TGCAGTGCTAGTCGTGGGGGCGAGCCCCAGCATTTT.

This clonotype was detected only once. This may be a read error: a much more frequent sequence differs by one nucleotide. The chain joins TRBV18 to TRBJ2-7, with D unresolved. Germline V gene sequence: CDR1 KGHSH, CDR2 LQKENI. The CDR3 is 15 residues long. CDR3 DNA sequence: TGTGCCAGCTCACCACGGTCACCGGAAGGGTACGAGCTGTACTTC. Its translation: CASSPRSPEGYELYF.

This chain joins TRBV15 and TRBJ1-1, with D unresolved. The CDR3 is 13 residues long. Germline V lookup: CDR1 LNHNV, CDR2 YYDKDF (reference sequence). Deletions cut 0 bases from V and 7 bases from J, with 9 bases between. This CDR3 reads CATSRDWSGEAFF. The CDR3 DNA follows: TGTGCCACCAGCAGAGATTGGTCGGGTGAAGCTTTCTTT.

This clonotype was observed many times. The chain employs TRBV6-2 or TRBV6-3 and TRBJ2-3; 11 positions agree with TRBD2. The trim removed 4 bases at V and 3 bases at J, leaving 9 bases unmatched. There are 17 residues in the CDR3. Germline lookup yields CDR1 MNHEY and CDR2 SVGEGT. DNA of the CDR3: TGTGCCAGCAGTTTGTTACTGACTAGCGGGGAGACAGATACGCAGTATTTT. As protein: CASSLLLTSGETDTQYF.

The CDR3 loop reads CSAYEITGANSGANVLTF. The CDR3 DNA reads TGCAGTGCTTACGAAATTACAGGGGCCAACTCTGGGGCCAACGTCCTGACTTTC. This chain joins TRBV20-1 and TRBJ2-6, with 7 bases lining up with TRBD1. Looked up from germline, CDR1 is DFQATT and CDR2 is SNEGSKA (reference sequence). After removal of 5 bases from V and 0 bases from J, the junction contained 13 bases not matched to a gene. The CDR3 sequence is 18 residues long.

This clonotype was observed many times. The CDR3 sequence: CASRGQRSNTEAFF. The CDR3 bases are TGTGCCAGCAGGGGACAGCGGTCGAACACTGAAGCTTTCTTT. The chain couples TRBV28 to TRBJ1-1, with 7 bases fitting TRBD1. This CDR3 spans 14 amino acids. The V gene's germline CDR1 is MDHEN and CDR2 SYDVKM. With V trimmed by 6 bases and J by 1 base, 5 bases remained unmatched. Full variable domain (missing parts from reference TRBV28 and TRBJ1-1): DVKVTQSSRYLVKRTGEKVFLECVQDMDHENMFWYRQDPGLGLRLIYFSYDVKMKEKGDIPEGYSVSREKKERFSLILESASTNQTSMYLCASRGQRSNTEAFFGQGTRLTVV.

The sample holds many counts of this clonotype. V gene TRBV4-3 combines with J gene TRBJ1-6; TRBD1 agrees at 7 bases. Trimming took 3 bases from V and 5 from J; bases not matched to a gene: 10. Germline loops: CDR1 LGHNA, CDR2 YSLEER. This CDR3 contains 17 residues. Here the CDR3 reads CASSQAPRTGHNSPLHF. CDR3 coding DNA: TGCGCCAGCAGCCAGGCGCCGCGGACAGGCCATAATTCACCCCTCCACTTT.

The CDR3 loop reads CASSVEYSSVSGYTF. For the CDR3, the DNA is TGTGCCAGCAGCGTAGAGTATTCCTCCGTAAGTGGCTACACCTTC. The chain joins TRBV9 to TRBJ1-2; D is undetermined. Trimming stripped 0 bases from V and 7 bases from J, with 16 bases between. The CDR3 has 15 residues. Germline V gene lookup returns CDR1 SGDLS and CDR2 YYNGEE.

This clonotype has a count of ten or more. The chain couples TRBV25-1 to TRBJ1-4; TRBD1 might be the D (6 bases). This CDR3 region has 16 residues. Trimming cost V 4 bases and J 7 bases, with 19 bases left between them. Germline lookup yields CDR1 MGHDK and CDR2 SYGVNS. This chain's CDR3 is CASSGTTKGGGEKLFF. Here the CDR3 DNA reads TGTGCCAGCAGTGGGACAACAAAAGGGGGGGGTGAAAAACTGTTTTTT.

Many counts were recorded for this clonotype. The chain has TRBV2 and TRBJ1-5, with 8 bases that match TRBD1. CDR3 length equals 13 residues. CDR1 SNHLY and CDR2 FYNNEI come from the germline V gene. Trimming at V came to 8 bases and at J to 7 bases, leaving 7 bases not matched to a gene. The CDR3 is CASGNRGDQPQHF. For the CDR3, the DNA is TGTGCCAGCGGCAACAGGGGGGACCAGCCCCAGCATTTT. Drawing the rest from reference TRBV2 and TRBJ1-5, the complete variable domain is EPEVTQTPSHQVTQMGQEVILRCVPISNHLYFYWYRQILGQKVEFLVSFYNNEISEKSEIFDDQFSVERPDGSNFTLKIRSTKLEDSAMYFCASGNRGDQPQHFGDGTRLSIL.

CDR3 sequence reads: CASSLVRGDGYTF. The DNA of the CDR3 is TGTGCCAGCAGCTTAGTCAGGGGTGATGGCTACACCTTC. The rearrangement uses TRBV11-2 and TRBJ1-2, with D maybe TRBD1 (6 bases). The V gene's germline CDR1 is SGHAT and CDR2 FQNNGV. The CDR3 is 13 amino acids. V dropped 1 base and J dropped 6 bases, with 9 bases sitting between them.

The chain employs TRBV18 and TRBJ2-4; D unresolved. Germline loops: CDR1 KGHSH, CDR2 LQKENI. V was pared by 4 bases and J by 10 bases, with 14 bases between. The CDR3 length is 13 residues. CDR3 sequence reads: CASSRDTPQIQYF. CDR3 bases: TGTGCCAGCTCACGCGACACCCCTCAAATTCAGTACTTC.

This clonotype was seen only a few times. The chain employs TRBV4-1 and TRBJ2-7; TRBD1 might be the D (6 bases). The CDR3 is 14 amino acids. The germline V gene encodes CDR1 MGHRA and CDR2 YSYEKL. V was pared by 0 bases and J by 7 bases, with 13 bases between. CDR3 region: CASSQDTTGGEQYF. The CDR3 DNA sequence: TGCGCCAGCAGCCAAGATACGACAGGTGGAGAGCAGTACTTC.

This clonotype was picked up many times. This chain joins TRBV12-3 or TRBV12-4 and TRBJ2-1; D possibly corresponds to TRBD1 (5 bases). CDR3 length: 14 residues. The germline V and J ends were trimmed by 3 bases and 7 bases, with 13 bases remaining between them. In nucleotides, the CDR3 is TGTGCCAGCAGTTTCGGGCAGGGCGGTAATGAGCAGTTCTTC. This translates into CASSFGQGGNEQFF.

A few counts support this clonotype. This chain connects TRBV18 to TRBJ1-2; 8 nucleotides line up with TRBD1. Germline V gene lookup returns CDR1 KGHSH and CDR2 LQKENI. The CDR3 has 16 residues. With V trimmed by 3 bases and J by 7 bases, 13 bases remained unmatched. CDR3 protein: CASSPTTRQGAAGYTF. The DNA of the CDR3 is TGTGCCAGCTCACCTACCACGCGGCAGGGGGCAGCTGGCTACACCTTC. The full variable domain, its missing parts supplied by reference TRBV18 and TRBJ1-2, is NAGVMQNPRHLVRRRGQEARLRCSPMKGHSHVYWYRQLPEEGLKFMVYLQKENIIDESGMPKERFSAEFPKEGPSILRIQQVVRGDSAAYFCASSPTTRQGAAGYTFGSGTRLTVV.

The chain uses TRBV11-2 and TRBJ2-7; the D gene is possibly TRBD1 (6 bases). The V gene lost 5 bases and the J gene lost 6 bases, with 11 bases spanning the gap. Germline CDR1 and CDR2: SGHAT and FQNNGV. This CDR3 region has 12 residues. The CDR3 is CASSIQGLEQYF. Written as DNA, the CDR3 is TGTGCCAGCAGCATACAGGGCCTCGAGCAGTACTTC.

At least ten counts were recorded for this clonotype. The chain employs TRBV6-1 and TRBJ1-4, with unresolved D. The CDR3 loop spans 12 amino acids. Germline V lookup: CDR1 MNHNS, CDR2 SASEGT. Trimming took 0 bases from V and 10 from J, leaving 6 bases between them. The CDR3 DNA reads TGTGCCAGCAGTGAAGCGCTCATAAAACTGTTTTTT. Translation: CASSEALIKLFF.

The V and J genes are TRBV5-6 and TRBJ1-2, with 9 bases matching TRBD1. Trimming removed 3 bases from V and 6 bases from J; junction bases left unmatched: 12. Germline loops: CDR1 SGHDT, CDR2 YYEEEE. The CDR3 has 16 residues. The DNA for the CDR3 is TGTGCCAGCAGCTGGCAGACAGGGGGTGATCTTGATGGCTACACCTTC. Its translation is CASSWQTGGDLDGYTF.